These 31 T cell receptor beta chains were sequenced from one sample in a study of T cell changes during pregnancy in multiple sclerosis. Some clones are missing from TCRdb's copy, which holds only in-frame ones; the method was immunoSEQ multiplex PCR. The repertoire holds about 51,000 clones, with 85% to 95% as singletons. Sequences were derived from peripheral blood, sampled in the second trimester of pregnancy. The receptors come from a female donor with multiple sclerosis, enrolled in a pregnancy study.

CDR3 sequence: CAISELGQGTSYEQYF. In DNA form, the CDR3 reads TGTGCCATCAGTGAGTTGGGACAGGGAACCTCCTACGAGCAGTACTTC. The rearrangement links TRBV10-3 to TRBJ2-7; TRBD1 aligns across 9 bases. Looked up from germline, CDR1 is ENHRY and CDR2 is SYGVKD. This CDR3 is 16 amino acids long. The V and J ends lost 1 base and 0 bases, in that order; junction bases with no gene match: 4.

The genes are TRBV27 and TRBJ1-4; 8 nucleotides line up with TRBD1. V lost 4 bases to trimming and J lost 6 bases; unmatched junction nucleotides: 4. The CDR3 loop spans 14 amino acids. CDR1 is MNHEY, CDR2 SMNVEV, per germline (reference sequence). CDR3 amino acids: CASSSGTGHEKLFF. The CDR3 DNA sequence: TGTGCCAGCAGTTCTGGGACAGGCCATGAAAAACTGTTTTTT.

V gene TRBV18 combines with J gene TRBJ2-5; TRBD1 matches 7 bases. The CDR3 spans 16 residues. In germline, CDR1 is KGHSH, CDR2 LQKENI. Trimming took 6 bases from V and 3 from J; bases not matched to a gene: 13. This CDR3 is CASSQVGTAEKETQYF. CDR3 sequence (DNA): TGTGCCAGCTCCCAAGTAGGGACAGCTGAAAAAGAGACCCAGTACTTC.

V is TRBV6-5 and J is TRBJ2-3; D unresolved. The germline gives CDR1 MNHEY, CDR2 SVGAGI. This CDR3 has 12 residues. V gave up 3 bases and J gave up 5 bases, with 6 bases separating them. CDR3 residues: CASSYSGDTQYF. The CDR3 DNA follows: TGTGCCAGCAGTTATAGTGGAGATACGCAGTATTTT.

This clone appeared once. The gene calls are TRBV7-9 and TRBJ1-1; 9 bases line up with TRBD1. From germline, CDR1 is SEHNR and CDR2 FQNEAQ (reference sequence). J lost 0 bases, V lost 4 bases, and 9 bases had no gene match. The CDR3 is 17 amino acids. The chain's CDR3 is CASSSSGQGSMNTEAFF. For the CDR3, the DNA is TGTGCCAGCAGCTCATCTGGACAGGGGTCCATGAACACTGAAGCTTTCTTT.

The CDR3 is CASSERSGSTYEQYF. Written as DNA, the CDR3 is TGTGCCAGCAGTGAAAGGTCGGGGTCTACCTACGAGCAGTACTTC. The chain carries TRBV6-1 and TRBJ2-7; D perhaps matches TRBD2 (5 bases). This CDR3 has 15 amino acids. The V and J ends lost 2 bases and 2 bases respectively, with 13 bases between them. CDR1 MNHNS and CDR2 SASEGT come from the germline V gene.

This chain uses TRBV7-2 with TRBJ2-3, with 9 positions matching TRBD1. The CDR3 spans 15 residues. V dropped 4 bases and J dropped 3; count of bases not matched to a gene: 5. Germline V gene data show CDR1 as SGHTA and CDR2 as FQGNSA. DNA for the CDR3: TGTGCCAGCAGCTCGGGACAGGGACATACAGATACGCAGTATTTT. Its protein product is CASSSGQGHTDTQYF.

The chain links TRBV28 to TRBJ2-3; 7 nucleotides match TRBD2. The germline gives CDR1 MDHEN, CDR2 SYDVKM. V lost 2 bases to trimming and J lost 2 bases; unmatched junction nucleotides: 7. CDR3 length: 16 residues. DNA for the CDR3: TGTGCCAGCAGTTTACGAAGCGGGACCCCCACAGATACGCAGTATTTT. Its translation: CASSLRSGTPTDTQYF. Full variable domain (remainder filled in from reference TRBV28 and TRBJ2-3): DVKVTQSSRYLVKRTGEKVFLECVQDMDHENMFWYRQDPGLGLRLIYFSYDVKMKEKGDIPEGYSVSREKKERFSLILESASTNQTSMYLCASSLRSGTPTDTQYFGPGTRLTVL.

The rearrangement links TRBV5-3 to TRBJ2-3, with D possibly matching TRBD2 (6 bases). TRBV5-3 is noted as an ORF with a role that remains uncertain. The CDR3 totals 17 residues. Trimming cost V 0 bases and J 4 bases, with 18 bases left between them. DNA of the CDR3: TGTGCCAGAAGCTTGGCCAGAGGGAGGCTAACCCCAGATACGCAGTATTTT. Amino acids: CARSLARGRLTPDTQYF.

Here the CDR3 DNA reads TGCGCCAGCAGCTTGGACGGGTTCAGCTCAGATACGCAGTATTTT. Translating gives CASSLDGFSSDTQYF. The chain links TRBV5-1 to TRBJ2-3, with D unclear. V lost 0 bases to trimming and J lost 4 bases, with 12 bases between them. CDR1 is SGHRS, CDR2 YFSETQ, per germline. The CDR3 loop spans 15 amino acids. The full variable domain, completed using reference TRBV5-1 and TRBJ2-3, is KAGVTQTPRYLIKTRGQQVTLSCSPISGHRSVSWYQQTPGQGLQFLFEYFSETQRNKGNFPGRFSGRQFSNSRSEMNVSTLELGDSALYLCASSLDGFSSDTQYFGPGTRLTVL.

This sequence joins TRBV7-2 and TRBJ2-3; TRBD2 agrees at 9 bases. In germline, CDR1 is SGHTA, CDR2 FQGNSA. This CDR3 has 15 amino acids. V was clipped by 3 bases and J by 5 bases; unmatched bases: 6. DNA for the CDR3: TGTGCCAGCAGCTTTGGCGGGAGGGCCGTAGATACGCAGTATTTT. It encodes CASSFGGRAVDTQYF.

This chain links TRBV29-1 with TRBJ2-5; 9 positions match TRBD1. The V and J ends lost 6 bases and 5 bases, in that order; junction bases with no gene match: 10. This CDR3 contains 14 residues. The germline gives CDR1 SQVTM, CDR2 ANQGSEA. As DNA, the CDR3 is TGCAGCGTGGAACCGGGACAGGGTCCCGAGACCCAGTACTTC. Translated, it gives CSVEPGQGPETQYF.

The rearrangement links TRBV28 to TRBJ1-1, with a tentative D call TRBD1 (5 bases). This CDR3 region has 23 residues. Germline values: CDR1 MDHEN, CDR2 SYDVKM. Trimming took 4 bases from V and 4 from J, leaving 40 bases between them. In DNA form, the CDR3 reads TGTGCCAGCAGTTACCCACTCAAGGACGATCGGGACTACTTTTTGGCTTTAAGCACTGAAGCTTTCTTT. It codes for CASSYPLKDDRDYFLALSTEAFF.

This chain uses TRBV28 with TRBJ2-1, with 7 bases lining up with TRBD2. Germline assignment: CDR1 MDHEN and CDR2 SYDVKM. This CDR3 has 12 residues. Unmatched junction bases numbered 7, after V lost 2 bases and J lost 15 bases. This CDR3 is CASSLSGNGWFF. The CDR3, as DNA: TGTGCCAGCAGTTTAAGCGGGAATGGGTGGTTCTTC.

The chain uses TRBV11-3 and TRBJ2-3; D unresolved. Germline loops: CDR1 SGHNT, CDR2 YENEEA. V lost 5 bases to trimming and J lost 4 bases, with 7 bases between them. There are 12 residues in the CDR3. The CDR3 protein is CASSPIADTQYF. The CDR3 DNA reads TGTGCCAGCAGCCCCATTGCAGATACGCAGTATTTT. The entire variable domain, with the rest obtained from reference TRBV11-3 and TRBJ2-3, is as follows: EAGVVQSPRYKIIEKKQPVAFWCNPISGHNTLYWYLQNLGQGPELLIRYENEEAVDDSQLPKDRFSAERLKGVDSTLKIQPAELGDSAVYLCASSPIADTQYFGPGTRLTVL.

The chain joins TRBV18 to TRBJ2-5; D might be TRBD2 (5 bases). V dropped 3 bases and J dropped 2 bases, with 7 bases sitting between them. This CDR3 spans 13 amino acids. CDR1 is KGHSH, CDR2 LQKENI, per germline. CDR3 region: CASSPGIQETQYF. Here the CDR3 DNA reads TGTGCCAGCTCACCCGGGATACAAGAGACCCAGTACTTC.

The genes are TRBV18 and TRBJ2-7; 8 bases align to TRBD1. CDR3 size: 15 residues. J was trimmed by 2 bases and V by 3 bases; bases with no gene match: 6. Looked up from germline, CDR1 is KGHSH and CDR2 is LQKENI. For the CDR3, the DNA is TGTGCCAGCTCACCGGCCGGGACAGGTCCCTACGAGCAGTACTTC. Its translation is CASSPAGTGPYEQYF.

Only one count was recorded for this clone. An end of the junction differs from the germline gene, which may be a read error. The CDR3 DNA is TGTGCCAGCAGTGAAGCGCGGGCGGGCGTAAAGCTCTTC. This encodes CASSEARAGVKLF. V usage is TRBV6-1 and J usage is TRBJ2-1; possibly TRBD2 for D (5 bases). The CDR3 covers 13 residues. Germline V CDR1 and CDR2: MNHNS, SASEGT.

The V gene is TRBV4-3, the J gene TRBJ2-7; D remains unclear. The V gene's germline CDR1 is LGHNA and CDR2 YSLEER. The CDR3 is 14 amino acids. Trimming cost V 2 bases and J 1 base, with 9 bases left between them. CDR3: CASSQHSGSYEQYF. The CDR3 DNA reads as TGCGCCAGCAGCCAACATTCCGGGTCCTACGAGCAGTACTTC.

In its sample, this clone was seen once. The chain carries TRBV5-6 and TRBJ2-3; 8 nucleotides line up with TRBD1. V lost 6 bases and J lost 0; bases outside the gene matches: 12. CDR1 is SGHDT and CDR2 is YYEEEE in the germline V gene. The CDR3 has 17 residues. The CDR3 DNA is TGTGCCAGCATGGGAGGACAGGGTGGTCCTAGCACAGATACGCAGTATTTT. Protein product: CASMGGQGGPSTDTQYF.

This chain links TRBV2 with TRBJ1-5; 7 bases fit TRBD1. The CDR3 is made up of 15 amino acids. With 5 bases clipped from V and 2 bases from J, the junction kept 6 bases outside the gene matches. The germline CDR1 and CDR2 sequences are SNHLY and FYNNEI. CDR3 DNA sequence: TGTGCCAGCAGTAGCCGGGACAGTGGCAATCAGCCCCAGCATTTT. It yields the protein CASSSRDSGNQPQHF.

The chain uses TRBV11-2 and TRBJ1-3; D is undetermined. The CDR3 loop spans 12 amino acids. The V and J ends lost 4 bases and 7 bases respectively, with 8 bases between them. Germline V lookup: CDR1 SGHAT, CDR2 FQNNGV. CDR3 sequence (DNA): TGTGCCAGCAGCTCAGGAGGGAACACCATATATTTT. This translates into CASSSGGNTIYF. Complete variable domain (other parts from reference TRBV11-2 and TRBJ1-3): EAGVAQSPRYKIIEKRQSVAFWCNPISGHATLYWYQQILGQGPKLLIQFQNNGVVDDSQLPKDRFSAERLKGVDSTLKIQPAKLEDSAVYLCASSSGGNTIYFGEGSWLTVV.

The chain joins TRBV7-9 to TRBJ2-7, with 9 bases aligning to TRBD1. The CDR3 sequence is 15 residues long. With 3 bases clipped from V and 3 bases from J, the junction kept 6 bases outside the gene matches. Germline V lookup: CDR1 SEHNR, CDR2 FQNEAQ (reference sequence). In DNA form, the CDR3 reads TGTGCCAGCAGCTTCTCCGGGACAGGGATCTACGAGCAGTACTTC. It translates to CASSFSGTGIYEQYF.

The CDR3 DNA is TGCGCCAGCAGCCAAGACTCGACAGGAGATCAACATACGCAGTATTTT. Translated: CASSQDSTGDQHTQYF. The chain uses TRBV4-3 and TRBJ2-3; perhaps TRBD1 as D (6 bases). V was pared by 0 bases and J by 7 bases, with 17 bases between. This CDR3 region has 16 residues. Per the germline V gene, CDR1 is LGHNA and CDR2 is YSLEER.

V and J are TRBV4-3 and TRBJ2-7, with a weak D call TRBD1 (6 bases). The V gene's germline CDR1 is LGHNA and CDR2 YSLEER. The length of the CDR3 is 14 residues. The ends were cut back, 4 bases at V and 3 bases at J, with 13 bases in the middle. The CDR3, as DNA: TGCGCCAGCAGCCCGGAACGGACAGACTACGAGCAGTACTTC. Its translation: CASSPERTDYEQYF.

The CDR3 region is CASRRTSGPYEQYF. Written as DNA, the CDR3 is TGTGCCAGCAGACGGACTAGCGGCCCCTACGAGCAGTACTTC. This chain connects TRBV6-5 to TRBJ2-7, with 10 positions matching TRBD2. With 6 bases clipped from V and 2 bases from J, the junction kept 4 bases outside the gene matches. The CDR3 extends over 14 amino acids. In germline, CDR1 is MNHEY, CDR2 SVGAGI.

The rearrangement uses TRBV5-1 and TRBJ2-7; TRBD2 matches at 14 bases. The CDR3 covers 16 residues. V dropped 2 bases and J dropped 5; count of bases not matched to a gene: 6. Germline V gene data show CDR1 as SGHRS and CDR2 as YFSETQ. The CDR3 reads CASSFLTSGRGDEQYF. The CDR3 DNA reads TGCGCCAGCAGCTTTCTGACTAGCGGGAGGGGTGACGAGCAGTACTTC.

This clone has a single count. V is TRBV6-6 and J is TRBJ2-2, with 7 bases lining up with TRBD1. The CDR3 consists of 13 residues. Germline values: CDR1 MNHNY, CDR2 SVGAGI (reference sequence). V lost 5 bases and J lost 4; bases outside the gene matches: 1. DNA of the CDR3: TGTGCCAGCAGTCCAGGGGGCACCGGGGAGCTGTTTTTT. Translating gives CASSPGGTGELFF.

The rearrangement uses TRBV4-2 and TRBJ1-4; 10 nucleotides line up with TRBD1. J gave up 4 bases and V 4 bases, and 9 bases lay outside the gene matches. In germline, CDR1 is LGHNA, CDR2 YNFKEQ. The CDR3 is 17 residues long. The CDR3, as DNA: TGTGCCAGCAGCCGGACCGGGACAGGGGCCCTTAATGAAAAACTGTTTTTT. Encoded protein: CASSRTGTGALNEKLFF.

This chain joins TRBV5-1 and TRBJ2-3; maybe TRBD1 (5 bases). Trimming took off 4 bases at V and 3 bases at J, with 21 bases between the two ends. The CDR3 has 17 residues. CDR1 SGHRS and CDR2 YFSETQ come from the germline V gene. CDR3 sequence (DNA): TGCGCCAGCAGCGGTTCAGGGTGGGAAAGGGCGACAGATACGCAGTATTTT. Residues: CASSGSGWERATDTQYF.

This chain joins TRBV13 and TRBJ1-6; a possible D gene is TRBD1 (5 bases). Germline lookup yields CDR1 PRHDT and CDR2 FYEKMQ (reference sequence). The ends were cut back, 2 bases at V and 5 bases at J, with 10 bases in the middle. The CDR3 is made up of 15 amino acids. The CDR3 DNA follows: TGTGCCAGCAGCTTAAGGGGTCTCCATAATTCACCCCTCCACTTT. It codes for CASSLRGLHNSPLHF. Variable domain in full (rest from reference TRBV13 and TRBJ1-6): AAGVIQSPRHLIKEKRETATLKCYPIPRHDTVYWYQQGPGQDPQFLISFYEKMQSDKGSIPDRFSAQQFSDYHSELNMSSLELGDSALYFCASSLRGLHNSPLHFGNGTRLTVT.